Shown below are 4 T cell receptor beta chains from a single sample sequenced in a study of T cell clonality in common variable immunodeficiency. Study outcomes and limitations: In common variable immunodeficiency, TCR beta chains reportedly carried fewer deletions and N-nucleotide insertions.

Clones were read by immunoSEQ multiplex PCR, and TCRdb kept only the in-frame ones, dropping some. This sample has around 16,000 clones and no singletons, with 14% in the ten largest. Their target antigens are unknown. The material sequenced was peripheral blood mononuclear cells. All receptors derive from a human donor with common variable immunodeficiency.

This clone occurred a few times. Read coverage stops 3 residues before the CDR3 terminus; the germline J gene supplies the remainder. The J gene is TRBJ1-1, the V gene TRBV18; 11 bases line up with TRBD1. The germline V gene encodes CDR1 KGHSH and CDR2 LQKENI. The CDR3 has 13 amino acids. V shed 6 bases, J shed 6 bases, and the junction held 3 bases outside the gene matches. The DNA read from the CDR3 is TGTGCCAGCTCTCCGGGACAGGGGGCTGAA. Its translation: CASSPGQGAE. In full, the CDR3 is CASSPGQGAEAFF.

In its sample, this clone ranks as medium-sized. Read data end 3 residues before the CDR3 end; the end is taken from the germline J gene. The V call is TRBV4-1, the J call TRBJ2-5, with D perhaps matching TRBD1 (6 bases). This CDR3 has 14 amino acids. Trimming took 3 bases from V and 5 from J, leaving 13 bases between them. Germline CDR1 MGHRA, CDR2 YSYEKL. The CDR3 spells CASSHPTGRETQYF. Incomplete CDR3 DNA: TGCGCCAGCAGCCACCCAACAGGGCGGGAGACC.

In the case of this clone: The CDR3 end falls 3 residues outside the read, so it is completed with the germline J gene. The rearrangement links TRBV19 to TRBJ1-4; D might be TRBD1 (5 bases). In germline, CDR1 is LNHDA, CDR2 SQIVND (reference sequence). The length of the CDR3 is 14 residues. Trimming took 3 bases from V and 3 from J, leaving 8 bases between them. This chain's CDR3 is CASSMGGANEKLFF. The CDR3 bases that were read are TGTGCCAGTAGTATGGGGGGAGCTAATGAAAAA.

Comments on this clone: The read halts 3 residues ahead of the CDR3 end, with the missing end drawn from the germline J gene. The chain is built from TRBV19 and TRBJ2-5, with 9 positions matching TRBD1. V trimming: 5 bases; J trimming: 5 bases; junction bases outside the gene matches: 15. The length of the CDR3 is 17 residues. Germline loops: CDR1 LNHDA, CDR2 SQIVND (reference sequence). The sequenced CDR3 bases are TGTGCCAGTAGTCTCAGACCGGGACAGGGAGAGTGGGAGACC. Amino acids: CASSLRPGQGEWET. The full CDR3 reads CASSLRPGQGEWETQYF.